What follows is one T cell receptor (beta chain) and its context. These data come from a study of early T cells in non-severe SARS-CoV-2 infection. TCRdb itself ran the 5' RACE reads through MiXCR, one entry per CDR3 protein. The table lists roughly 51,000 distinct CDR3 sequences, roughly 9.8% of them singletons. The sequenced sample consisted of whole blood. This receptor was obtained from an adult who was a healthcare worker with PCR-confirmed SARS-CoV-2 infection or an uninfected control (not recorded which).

CDR3 nucleotides: TGTGCCAGCAGCCCGCTCATTGGGGAGAATGGCTACACCTTC. Translation: CASSPLIGENGYTF. The gene calls are TRBV12-3 or TRBV12-4 and TRBJ1-2; no definite D call. The length of the CDR3 is 14 residues. V shed 6 bases and J shed 6 bases, with 17 bases lying between them.